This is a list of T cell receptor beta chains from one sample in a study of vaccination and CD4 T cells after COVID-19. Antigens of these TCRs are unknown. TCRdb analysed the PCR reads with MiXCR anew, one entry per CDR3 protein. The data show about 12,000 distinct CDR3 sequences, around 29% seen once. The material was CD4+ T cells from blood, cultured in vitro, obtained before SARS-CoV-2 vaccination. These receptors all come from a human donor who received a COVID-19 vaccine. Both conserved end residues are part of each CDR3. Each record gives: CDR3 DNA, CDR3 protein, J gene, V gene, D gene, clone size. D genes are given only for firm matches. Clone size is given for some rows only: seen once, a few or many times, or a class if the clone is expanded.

cdr3_nt: TGTGCCAGTACCCGGACTGATTTACTAGCCAAAAACATTCAGTACTTC; cdr3_aa: CASTRTDLLAKNIQYF; j_call: TRBJ2-4; v_call: TRBV19; d_call: .; clone_size: .
cdr3_nt: TGTGCCAGCAGCTCCGAATATAGCAATCAGCCCCAGCATTTT; cdr3_aa: CASSSEYSNQPQHF; j_call: TRBJ1-5; v_call: TRBV7-2; d_call: .; clone_size: .
cdr3_nt: TGTGCCAGCAGTAGAGACCCGAGCTCCTACGAGCAGTACTTC; cdr3_aa: CASSRDPSSYEQYF; j_call: TRBJ2-7; v_call: TRBV6-1; d_call: .; clone_size: .
cdr3_nt: TGTGCCTGGAGCGCCGGGACTCGAGCGGGGTACGAGCAGTACTTC; cdr3_aa: CAWSAGTRAGYEQYF; j_call: TRBJ2-7; v_call: TRBV30; d_call: TRBD2; clone_size: .
cdr3_nt: TGCGCCAGCAGCGTAGGACTAAACAATCAGCCCCAGCATTTT; cdr3_aa: CASSVGLNNQPQHF; j_call: TRBJ1-5; v_call: TRBV5-1; d_call: .; clone_size: .
cdr3_nt: TGTGCCTGGAGTGTACGGGGAGGGGCCTATAATTCACCCCTCCACTTT; cdr3_aa: CAWSVRGGAYNSPLHF; j_call: TRBJ1-6; v_call: TRBV30; d_call: .; clone_size: .
cdr3_nt: TGTGCCAGCAGTCTACAGGGGACCGGCAATCAGCCCCAGCATTTT; cdr3_aa: CASSLQGTGNQPQHF; j_call: TRBJ1-5; v_call: TRBV28; d_call: TRBD1; clone_size: few
cdr3_nt: TGTGCCAGCAGTATAGAGGGATCTGCTGGAAACACCATATATTTT; cdr3_aa: CASSIEGSAGNTIYF; j_call: TRBJ1-3; v_call: TRBV2; d_call: .; clone_size: few
cdr3_nt: TGTGCCATCAGTGAGTCTGTCGAGGGCCGGTGGACTGAAGCTTTCTTT; cdr3_aa: CAISESVEGRWTEAFF; j_call: TRBJ1-1; v_call: TRBV10-3; d_call: .; clone_size: .
cdr3_nt: TGCAGTGCTAGAGCATTCAGGGGTGGGGGGCAAGAGACCCAGTACTTC; cdr3_aa: CSARAFRGGGQETQYF; j_call: TRBJ2-5; v_call: TRBV20-1; d_call: .; clone_size: .
cdr3_nt: TGTGCCAGCACACCCACGCCCACCGGGGAGCTGTTTTTT; cdr3_aa: CASTPTPTGELFF; j_call: TRBJ2-2; v_call: TRBV12-3/TRBV12-4; d_call: .; clone_size: .
cdr3_nt: TGCGCCAGCAGTCCTGTAGCGGGGGGCCCTCAGTACTTC; cdr3_aa: CASSPVAGGPQYF; j_call: TRBJ2-7; v_call: TRBV10-1; d_call: TRBD2; clone_size: .
cdr3_nt: TGTGCCAGCAGCCCCCCGACTAGCGGGCGGCCGGTAAGGCAGTTCTTC; cdr3_aa: CASSPPTSGRPVRQFF; j_call: TRBJ2-1; v_call: TRBV7-9; d_call: TRBD2; clone_size: .
cdr3_nt: TGTGCCATCAGTGTTGAAGCAACCCTCCACTTT; cdr3_aa: CAISVEATLHF; j_call: TRBJ1-6; v_call: TRBV10-3; d_call: .; clone_size: .
cdr3_nt: TGCGCCAGCAGCTTGGGGGACGGTAACACTGAAGCTTTCTTT; cdr3_aa: CASSLGDGNTEAFF; j_call: TRBJ1-1; v_call: TRBV7-9; d_call: .; clone_size: .
cdr3_nt: TGCGCCAGCAGCTTGGAGGGAAGGGGGACTGAAGCTTTCTTT; cdr3_aa: CASSLEGRGTEAFF; j_call: TRBJ1-1; v_call: TRBV5-1; d_call: .; clone_size: .
cdr3_nt: TGCAGTGCTAGAGGGGGACAGACACTAGCCAAAAACATTCAGTACTTC; cdr3_aa: CSARGGQTLAKNIQYF; j_call: TRBJ2-4; v_call: TRBV20-1; d_call: TRBD1; clone_size: medium-sized
cdr3_nt: TGTGCCACCAGCAGAGATTATTCGGTTCAGAGGGGGACGAACACCGGGGAGCTGTTTTTT; cdr3_aa: CATSRDYSVQRGTNTGELFF; j_call: TRBJ2-2; v_call: TRBV15; d_call: .; clone_size: few
cdr3_nt: TGCGCCAGCAGCTTGGCCGGCCTACCAGGGGAGACCCAGTACTTC; cdr3_aa: CASSLAGLPGETQYF; j_call: TRBJ2-5; v_call: TRBV5-1; d_call: .; clone_size: .
cdr3_nt: TGCAGTGCTAGTAAGACTAGCGGGGGGCTCACAGATACGCAGTATTTT; cdr3_aa: CSASKTSGGLTDTQYF; j_call: TRBJ2-3; v_call: TRBV20-1; d_call: TRBD2; clone_size: few
cdr3_nt: TGTGCCTGGACCGGACAGCGTCGGGGTGAAAAACTGTTTTTT; cdr3_aa: CAWTGQRRGEKLFF; j_call: TRBJ1-4; v_call: TRBV30; d_call: .; clone_size: .
cdr3_nt: TGTGCCAGCATGGAAGGGGCCGGGACAGGGGGTTCTGAAGCTTTCTTT; cdr3_aa: CASMEGAGTGGSEAFF; j_call: TRBJ1-1; v_call: TRBV6-1; d_call: TRBD1; clone_size: few
cdr3_nt: TGTGCCAGCAGTTTCTTGGGCTCTGGAAACACCATATATTTT; cdr3_aa: CASSFLGSGNTIYF; j_call: TRBJ1-3; v_call: TRBV12-3/TRBV12-4; d_call: .; clone_size: .
cdr3_nt: TGTGCCATCAATCCGACAGGGGCGAACTCAAACGAGCAGTACTTC; cdr3_aa: CAINPTGANSNEQYF; j_call: TRBJ2-7; v_call: TRBV10-3; d_call: TRBD1; clone_size: .
cdr3_nt: TGCAGTGCCACGTTAGCATGGGGTGGGACTGAAGCTTTCTTT; cdr3_aa: CSATLAWGGTEAFF; j_call: TRBJ1-1; v_call: TRBV20-1; d_call: .; clone_size: .
cdr3_nt: TGTGCCACCAGTAAACCAGGGACAGAAAAACTGTTTTTT; cdr3_aa: CATSKPGTEKLFF; j_call: TRBJ1-4; v_call: TRBV24-1; d_call: .; clone_size: .
cdr3_nt: TGTGCCTGGAGTCAAAGCCGAATCAGCGGAAACACCATATATTTT; cdr3_aa: CAWSQSRISGNTIYF; j_call: TRBJ1-3; v_call: TRBV30; d_call: .; clone_size: few
cdr3_nt: TGTGCCAGCTCACCACCGACAGGGGTGGGGGAAAAACTGTTTTTT; cdr3_aa: CASSPPTGVGEKLFF; j_call: TRBJ1-4; v_call: TRBV18; d_call: TRBD1; clone_size: .
cdr3_nt: TGTGCCAGCAGCCCAGCCATGACAGGGGACACCGGGGAGCTGTTTTTT; cdr3_aa: CASSPAMTGDTGELFF; j_call: TRBJ2-2; v_call: TRBV7-2; d_call: TRBD1; clone_size: .
cdr3_nt: TGTGCCAGCAGCGTGACAGGGCGGACCGGGGAGCTGTTTTTT; cdr3_aa: CASSVTGRTGELFF; j_call: TRBJ2-2; v_call: TRBV9; d_call: TRBD1; clone_size: few
cdr3_nt: TGTGCCAGCACCTTTCGCGGGACAGGGTTTAGGACTGAAGCTTTCTTT; cdr3_aa: CASTFRGTGFRTEAFF; j_call: TRBJ1-1; v_call: TRBV5-6; d_call: TRBD1; clone_size: .
cdr3_nt: TGTGCCAGCAGCCGAGTAACCGGGACTAGCGGGGCACCCGGGACAGATACGCAGTATTTT; cdr3_aa: CASSRVTGTSGAPGTDTQYF; j_call: TRBJ2-3; v_call: TRBV6-1; d_call: TRBD2; clone_size: .
cdr3_nt: TGTGCCAGCTCACCGGACCTTTGGGGGGGGGGCACAGATACGCAGTATTTT; cdr3_aa: CASSPDLWGGGTDTQYF; j_call: TRBJ2-3; v_call: TRBV18; d_call: TRBD2; clone_size: .
cdr3_nt: TGCAGTGCCCGTACTAGCGGGACAGATACGCAGTATTTT; cdr3_aa: CSARTSGTDTQYF; j_call: TRBJ2-3; v_call: TRBV20-1; d_call: TRBD2; clone_size: few
cdr3_nt: TGCAGTGCTAGAGATGGGGGCCTAGGGGCCGGAATAGGTTCACCCCTCCACTTT; cdr3_aa: CSARDGGLGAGIGSPLHF; j_call: TRBJ1-6; v_call: TRBV20-1; d_call: .; clone_size: .
cdr3_nt: TGTGCCACCGTCGTAGGAACAGGGTCCTATGGCTACACCTTC; cdr3_aa: CATVVGTGSYGYTF; j_call: TRBJ1-2; v_call: TRBV10-3; d_call: .; clone_size: .
cdr3_nt: TGTGCCAGTAGTATGGCCTACAGGGACTATGGCTACACCTTC; cdr3_aa: CASSMAYRDYGYTF; j_call: TRBJ1-2; v_call: TRBV19; d_call: .; clone_size: .
cdr3_nt: TGTGCCAGCAGGTACAGGGTCTCTAGTGGTCAGCCCCAGCATTTT; cdr3_aa: CASRYRVSSGQPQHF; j_call: TRBJ1-5; v_call: TRBV6-5; d_call: .; clone_size: few
cdr3_nt: TGTGCCAGCAGTGGGGGCAACAATCAGCCCCAGCATTTT; cdr3_aa: CASSGGNNQPQHF; j_call: TRBJ1-5; v_call: TRBV25-1; d_call: .; clone_size: .
cdr3_nt: TGTGCCAGTAAAGGGGCCAGTCCACCCTACGAGCAGTACTTC; cdr3_aa: CASKGASPPYEQYF; j_call: TRBJ2-7; v_call: TRBV19; d_call: .; clone_size: .
cdr3_nt: TGTGCCAGCAGCTTACGGGGGAGCAATTCACCCCTCCACTTT; cdr3_aa: CASSLRGSNSPLHF; j_call: TRBJ1-6; v_call: TRBV7-2; d_call: .; clone_size: .
cdr3_nt: TGTGCCAGCAGTGGGGGCGCAGATACGCAGTATTTT; cdr3_aa: CASSGGADTQYF; j_call: TRBJ2-3; v_call: TRBV14; d_call: .; clone_size: .